Listed below are T cell receptor beta chains from one sample, sequenced in a study of human T cells and chemical hapten exposure. TCRdb reprocessed the RACE reads via MiXCR and lists one record per CDR3 protein. The sample gives some 250,000 distinct CDR3 sequences, roughly 8% of which show up once; less than 1.5% is in the top ten. The sequences come from whole blood, collected in connection with sensitization to the hapten diphenylcyclopropenone (DPC). These receptors were collected from a young man with alopecia areata. Some clones in this sample may be carry-over from other donors' samples. Both conserved end residues are part of each CDR3. A D gene is named only where the DNA matches it firmly. Clone size is stated in some rows and not others, as once, few, many or a class when expanded.

d_call: NA
v_call: TRBV11-2
j_call: TRBJ2-2
clone_size: NA
cdr3_aa: CASRRRQAVGELFF
cdr3_nt: TGTGCCAGCAGACGCCGACAGGCGGTCGGGGAGCTGTTTTTT

d_call: TRBD1
v_call: TRBV2
j_call: TRBJ1-2
clone_size: NA
cdr3_aa: CASSEGGGNDFYGYTF
cdr3_nt: TGTGCCAGCAGTGAAGGAGGGGGCAATGATTTCTATGGCTACACCTTC

d_call: NA
v_call: TRBV7-9
j_call: TRBJ1-1
clone_size: NA
cdr3_aa: CASSVNTREAFF
cdr3_nt: TGTGCCAGCAGCGTTAATACCCGTGAAGCTTTCTTT

d_call: TRBD1
v_call: TRBV6-5
j_call: TRBJ1-2
clone_size: few
cdr3_aa: CASRYRDREIIYTF
cdr3_nt: TGTGCCAGCAGATACAGGGACAGGGAAATCATCTACACCTTC

d_call: NA
v_call: TRBV10-3
j_call: TRBJ2-7
clone_size: many
cdr3_aa: CAISDRSYEQYF
cdr3_nt: TGTGCCATCAGTGACAGGTCCTACGAGCAGTACTTC

d_call: NA
v_call: TRBV5-1
j_call: TRBJ2-3
clone_size: NA
cdr3_aa: CASSAGHHSTDTQYF
cdr3_nt: TGCGCCAGCAGCGCGGGACACCATAGCACAGATACGCAGTATTTT

d_call: NA
v_call: TRBV7-2
j_call: TRBJ1-5
clone_size: few
cdr3_aa: CASSLGVTGNQPQHF
cdr3_nt: TGTGCCAGCAGCTTAGGAGTGACAGGCAATCAGCCCCAGCATTTT

d_call: NA
v_call: TRBV2
j_call: TRBJ1-2
clone_size: NA
cdr3_aa: CASMRAYGYTF
cdr3_nt: TGTGCCAGCATGAGGGCCTATGGCTACACCTTC

d_call: TRBD1
v_call: TRBV6-2/TRBV6-3
j_call: TRBJ2-7
clone_size: few
cdr3_aa: CASSRLGQGLGSYEQYF
cdr3_nt: TGTGCCAGCAGTCGTCTCGGACAGGGGTTAGGGTCCTACGAGCAGTACTTC

d_call: TRBD1
v_call: TRBV12-3/TRBV12-4
j_call: TRBJ2-5
clone_size: many
cdr3_aa: CASSSGTGDGETQYF
cdr3_nt: TGTGCCAGCAGTTCCGGGACAGGTGATGGGGAGACCCAGTACTTC

d_call: TRBD2
v_call: TRBV20-1
j_call: TRBJ2-3
clone_size: few
cdr3_aa: CSATGLAGFTDTQYF
cdr3_nt: TGCAGTGCGACCGGACTAGCGGGGTTCACAGATACGCAGTATTTT

d_call: NA
v_call: TRBV29-1
j_call: TRBJ1-4
clone_size: NA
cdr3_aa: CSVKEWSGSGLLNEKLFF
cdr3_nt: TGCAGCGTGAAAGAGTGGAGCGGGTCGGGACTCCTTAATGAAAAACTGTTTTTT

d_call: TRBD1
v_call: TRBV7-2
j_call: TRBJ2-7
clone_size: many
cdr3_aa: CASSFPDRAYEQYF
cdr3_nt: TGTGCCAGCAGCTTTCCCGACAGGGCCTACGAGCAGTACTTC

d_call: NA
v_call: TRBV28
j_call: TRBJ1-4
clone_size: few
cdr3_aa: CASSFSTGTGKLFF
cdr3_nt: TGTGCCAGCAGTTTCTCCACAGGTACTGGAAAACTGTTTTTT

d_call: NA
v_call: TRBV7-9
j_call: TRBJ1-1
clone_size: many
cdr3_aa: CASGGVNTEAFF
cdr3_nt: TGTGCCAGCGGGGGCGTGAACACTGAAGCTTTCTTT

d_call: NA
v_call: TRBV6-5
j_call: TRBJ1-2
clone_size: many
cdr3_aa: CASRGQQPAYYGYTF
cdr3_nt: TGTGCCAGCAGAGGACAGCAGCCGGCTTACTATGGCTACACCTTC

d_call: NA
v_call: TRBV10-2
j_call: TRBJ2-2
clone_size: few
cdr3_aa: CASSTYLNTGELFF
cdr3_nt: TGCGCCAGCAGTACATATCTTAACACCGGGGAGCTGTTTTTT

d_call: NA
v_call: TRBV6-5
j_call: TRBJ1-2
clone_size: many
cdr3_aa: CASSRLRNYGYTF
cdr3_nt: TGTGCCAGCAGCCGTCTAAGGAACTATGGCTACACCTTC

d_call: NA
v_call: TRBV4-1
j_call: TRBJ1-5
clone_size: many
cdr3_aa: CASSHSLMRGQDQPQHF
cdr3_nt: TGCGCCAGCAGCCACTCCTTGATGCGGGGGCAGGATCAGCCCCAGCATTTT

d_call: NA
v_call: TRBV7-9
j_call: TRBJ1-3
clone_size: few
cdr3_aa: CASSLEGAPGNTIYF
cdr3_nt: TGTGCCAGCAGCTTAGAAGGGGCGCCTGGAAACACCATATATTTT

d_call: NA
v_call: TRBV5-1
j_call: TRBJ1-1
clone_size: many
cdr3_aa: CASSLVPEGEAFF
cdr3_nt: TGCGCCAGCAGCCTAGTTCCGGAGGGTGAAGCTTTCTTT

d_call: TRBD1
v_call: TRBV3-1
j_call: TRBJ2-5
clone_size: NA
cdr3_aa: CASSPLRTGAETQYF
cdr3_nt: TGTGCCAGCAGCCCCCTAAGGACAGGGGCGGAGACCCAGTACTTC

d_call: NA
v_call: TRBV5-4
j_call: TRBJ1-1
clone_size: few
cdr3_aa: CASSLGRVYNTEAFF
cdr3_nt: TGTGCCAGCAGCTTGGGTAGGGTCTATAACACTGAAGCTTTCTTT

d_call: NA
v_call: TRBV24-1
j_call: TRBJ2-5
clone_size: few
cdr3_aa: CATSDFRGSARETQYF
cdr3_nt: TGTGCCACCAGTGATTTTAGGGGGTCGGCTCGGGAGACCCAGTACTTC

d_call: NA
v_call: TRBV3-1
j_call: TRBJ1-5
clone_size: many
cdr3_aa: CASSQSGGNQPQHF
cdr3_nt: TGTGCCAGCAGCCAGTCGGGAGGCAATCAGCCCCAGCATTTT

d_call: NA
v_call: TRBV11-2
j_call: TRBJ1-1
clone_size: many
cdr3_aa: CASSQDHMNTEAFF
cdr3_nt: TGTGCCAGCAGCCAGGACCACATGAACACTGAAGCTTTCTTT

d_call: NA
v_call: TRBV4-2
j_call: TRBJ1-5
clone_size: NA
cdr3_aa: CASSQDPNGNQPQHF
cdr3_nt: TGTGCCAGCAGCCAAGACCCTAACGGCAATCAGCCCCAGCATTTT

d_call: NA
v_call: TRBV5-1
j_call: TRBJ1-1
clone_size: many
cdr3_aa: CASSLDGPNTEAFF
cdr3_nt: TGCGCCAGCAGCTTGGACGGACCCAACACTGAAGCTTTCTTT

d_call: TRBD1
v_call: TRBV20-1
j_call: TRBJ1-5
clone_size: many
cdr3_aa: CSAQGSNQPQHF
cdr3_nt: TGCAGTGCACAGGGGAGCAATCAGCCCCAGCATTTT

d_call: NA
v_call: TRBV28
j_call: TRBJ1-5
clone_size: few
cdr3_aa: CASSLRTYRASQGQPQHF
cdr3_nt: TGTGCCAGCAGTTTACGAACCTACAGGGCGTCGCAGGGGCAGCCCCAGCATTTT

d_call: NA
v_call: TRBV9
j_call: TRBJ2-7
clone_size: NA
cdr3_aa: CASSAGTVPYEQYF
cdr3_nt: TGTGCCAGCAGCGCCGGGACGGTACCCTACGAGCAGTACTTC

d_call: NA
v_call: TRBV7-9
j_call: TRBJ1-1
clone_size: NA
cdr3_aa: CASSFRPEVEAFF
cdr3_nt: TGTGCCAGCAGCTTCCGGCCAGAGGTCGAAGCTTTCTTT

d_call: NA
v_call: TRBV5-1
j_call: TRBJ1-2
clone_size: NA
cdr3_aa: CASSFSPGENYGYTF
cdr3_nt: TGCGCCAGCAGCTTCTCGCCAGGGGAGAACTATGGCTACACCTTC

d_call: NA
v_call: TRBV6-4
j_call: TRBJ2-3
clone_size: NA
cdr3_aa: CASSGDKGSTDTQYF
cdr3_nt: TGTGCCAGCAGTGGGGACAAAGGTAGCACAGATACGCAGTATTTT

d_call: NA
v_call: TRBV2
j_call: TRBJ1-1
clone_size: many
cdr3_aa: CASSEGTVNTEAFF
cdr3_nt: TGTGCCAGCAGTGAAGGCACAGTGAACACTGAAGCTTTCTTT

d_call: NA
v_call: TRBV5-4
j_call: TRBJ1-2
clone_size: many
cdr3_aa: CASSRPPRHGYTF
cdr3_nt: TGTGCCAGCAGCCGGCCCCCCCGGCATGGCTACACCTTC

d_call: NA
v_call: TRBV5-1
j_call: TRBJ1-1
clone_size: NA
cdr3_aa: CASSLETENTEAFF
cdr3_nt: TGTGCCAGCAGCTTAGAGACAGAGAACACTGAAGCTTTCTTT

d_call: NA
v_call: TRBV12-3/TRBV12-4
j_call: TRBJ1-1
clone_size: many
cdr3_aa: CASSLARGQNTEAFF
cdr3_nt: TGTGCCAGCAGTTTAGCGCGGGGACAGAACACTGAAGCTTTCTTT

d_call: NA
v_call: TRBV28
j_call: TRBJ2-2
clone_size: few
cdr3_aa: CASSVPRGSGDTTGELFF
cdr3_nt: TGTGCCAGCAGTGTCCCCCGAGGGAGCGGGGACACCACCGGGGAGCTGTTTTTT

d_call: NA
v_call: TRBV27
j_call: TRBJ2-5
clone_size: few
cdr3_aa: CATRGQSWGETQYF
cdr3_nt: TGTGCCACCCGTGGACAGTCGTGGGGAGAGACCCAGTACTTC

d_call: TRBD1
v_call: TRBV7-2
j_call: TRBJ1-4
clone_size: NA
cdr3_aa: CASSLDRGLEKLFF
cdr3_nt: TGTGCCAGCAGCTTAGACAGGGGCCTTGAAAAACTGTTTTTT

d_call: NA
v_call: TRBV10-3
j_call: TRBJ1-1
clone_size: few
cdr3_aa: CAISESRDTEAFF
cdr3_nt: TGTGCCATCAGTGAGTCCCGGGACACTGAAGCTTTCTTT

d_call: TRBD1
v_call: TRBV12-3/TRBV12-4
j_call: TRBJ1-5
clone_size: NA
cdr3_aa: CASSWDRSPGQPQHF
cdr3_nt: TGTGCCAGCAGCTGGGACAGAAGTCCAGGGCAGCCCCAGCATTTT

d_call: NA
v_call: TRBV6-2/TRBV6-3
j_call: TRBJ2-6
clone_size: NA
cdr3_aa: CASSYLGAVGANVLTF
cdr3_nt: TGTGCCAGCAGTTACTTAGGGGCGGTGGGGGCCAACGTCCTGACTTTC

d_call: TRBD1
v_call: TRBV11-2
j_call: TRBJ2-7
clone_size: NA
cdr3_aa: CASSSTRQGERDEQYF
cdr3_nt: TGTGCCAGCAGCTCTACCAGACAGGGGGAACGTGACGAGCAGTACTTC

d_call: NA
v_call: TRBV7-2
j_call: TRBJ2-3
clone_size: NA
cdr3_aa: CASSWFVAKDTQYF
cdr3_nt: TGTGCCAGCAGCTGGTTCGTGGCGAAAGATACGCAGTATTTT

d_call: NA
v_call: TRBV6-6
j_call: TRBJ2-3
clone_size: NA
cdr3_aa: CASSYLPDSSTDTQYF
cdr3_nt: TGTGCCAGCAGTTACCTTCCCGATTCTAGCACAGATACGCAGTATTTT

d_call: NA
v_call: TRBV6-2/TRBV6-3
j_call: TRBJ1-1
clone_size: few
cdr3_aa: CASSHHSDRLEAFF
cdr3_nt: TGTGCCAGCAGTCACCACTCGGACCGTTTGGAAGCTTTCTTT

d_call: TRBD2
v_call: TRBV7-6
j_call: TRBJ2-3
clone_size: few
cdr3_aa: CASSYGVPGLAGKRGTQYF
cdr3_nt: TGTGCCAGCAGCTACGGGGTTCCCGGACTAGCGGGGAAAAGGGGGACGCAGTATTTT

d_call: NA
v_call: TRBV10-3
j_call: TRBJ2-5
clone_size: few
cdr3_aa: CAISEGMGGETQYF
cdr3_nt: TGTGCCATCAGTGAGGGGATGGGCGGAGAGACCCAGTACTTC

d_call: TRBD1
v_call: TRBV4-3
j_call: TRBJ2-2
clone_size: few
cdr3_aa: CASSQEGQPHTGELFF
cdr3_nt: TGCGCCAGCAGCCAAGAGGGACAGCCTCACACCGGGGAGCTGTTTTTT

d_call: NA
v_call: TRBV5-4
j_call: TRBJ2-3
clone_size: few
cdr3_aa: CASSLVGFQGPNPQYF
cdr3_nt: TGTGCCAGCAGCTTGGTGGGTTTCCAGGGTCCGAATCCGCAGTATTTT

d_call: NA
v_call: TRBV12-3/TRBV12-4
j_call: TRBJ1-4
clone_size: few
cdr3_aa: CASSSGLNTGQAFF
cdr3_nt: TGTGCCAGCAGTTCGGGCCTAAACACAGGGCAGGCGTTTTTT

d_call: NA
v_call: TRBV9
j_call: TRBJ1-1
clone_size: few
cdr3_aa: CASSVGGGGVRSTEAFF
cdr3_nt: TGTGCCAGCAGCGTAGGAGGGGGTGGCGTGAGGAGCACTGAAGCTTTCTTT